This note documents a single T cell receptor beta chain sequence. It has no known antigen specificity. Base qualities were left out, and no much larger clone turns up one base away. The immunoSEQ Assay, a bias-controlled multiplex PCR, was used to amplify TCRbeta CDR3 regions from genomic DNA. In the authors' own workflow: Nucleated cell counts per sample were estimated from amplification of reference gene primers within the assay. To quantify the absolute abundance of each unique TCRbeta CDR3 rearrangement, sequence reads were collapsed and filtered. For each sample, productive Simpson clonality was calculated by taking the square root of Simpson's diversity index across productive rearrangements. Not all clones reach the TCRdb copy of this immuneACCESS table, which keeps in-frame sequences only. Checked studies attribute under half of the gap to unresolved V genes and leave the rest unexplained. V, J and clone size are taken as reported in that table, and D and trimming were inferred from the DNA itself. This sample gives around 330,000 clones in total; approximately 88% of them show up just once. The ten largest clonotypes hold 1.5% to 2% of the sample.

This sample was included in a study of blood T cell repertoires in COVID-19 (dated by TCRdb to 2020 to 2021). About the full investigation: The collaborator samples originated in the United States, Italy and Spain and spanned the acute and convalescent phases of COVID-19. The material from the prospective study consisted of cDNA or gDNA derived from T cells, B-cell-depleted T cells, or PBMCs. Subjects who had been exposed to COVID-19, were actively infected with it, or had recovered from it provided the deeply sampled blood TCRbeta repertoires that made up the dataset. A freely available public database, intended as a resource for researchers studying the immune response to SARS-CoV-2, is where the repertoires were released. Samples came from the ongoing ImmuneRACE study (first 160 participants) plus 1,254 subjects from 6 global collaborators. Sample metadata almost always included a de-identified subject ID, COVID-19 status, age in years and sex. Where available, HLA class I and class II types were taken from metadata supplied by the sample provider and were not determined by assay-based typing. The full study reports these points: How much clinical and demographic metadata was included differed by source and by participant, and the metadata was provided uncurated.

One collaborating source in Seattle enrolled patients while the patients were actively infected and followed the patients over time throughout the course of disease. Each collaborating institution followed its own protocols to collect whole blood in K2EDTA tubes. For TCRbeta analysis, collaborators shipped samples as frozen whole blood, isolated PBMCs, or DNA extracted from either of those sample types. Material: peripheral blood. This TCR derives from a young woman with COVID-19, enrolled during active disease.

The CDR3 loop reads CASSLALQGRVYGYTF. Here is the DNA: TGTGCCAGCAGCTTAGCGCTGCAGGGGCGAGTCTATGGCTACACCTTC. The sequence joins TRBV7-9 to TRBJ1-2, and perhaps TRBD1 as D gene, on 6 matching bases. From the cysteine up to the phenylalanine, the CDR3 has a length of 16 residues. Just CDR3 DNA is preserved here, 48 bases in frame from base 1. V sheds 0 bases and J sheds 4 bases, leaving 15 bases between their ends. CDR1 and CDR2 were assigned from the germline V gene (reference sequence) as SEHNR and FQNEAQ.